This record looks at one TCR beta chain sequence and its context. Indicated time point: newly diagnosed GD, antithyroid drugs for less than 3 months. PBMC RNA served as the TCR library source. Graves' disease diagnoses used American Thyroid Association guidelines. The sample belongs to a study of regulatory T cells in long-lasting Graves disease. Combining iRepertoire HTBI primers with Arm-PCR of CDR3 regions, the authors built TCR beta libraries. TCRdb called the multiplex PCR reads again in MiXCR, with one record for every CDR3 protein. The sample shows approximately 400,000 distinct CDR3 sequences, under 15% of them seen only once. These data also formed part of another study, on T cells in Graves' hyperthyroidism and ophthalmopathy. That study reports: In the first-round RT-PCR of the TCR CDR3, the HTBI primer set was used.

The starting material was peripheral blood mononuclear cells (PBMCs), obtained at new diagnosis, from a patient treated with antithyroid drugs. This TCR was recovered from a woman aged 25 to 39 with Graves disease.

The CDR3 nucleotides read TGTGCCAGTAGCCCAGGGACAGGGACTGCTGGGGCCAACGTCCTGACTTTC. Protein product: CASSPGTGTAGANVLTF. The chain employs TRBV19 and TRBJ2-6, with 9 bases lining up with TRBD1. J was trimmed by 2 bases and V by 6 bases; bases with no gene match: 8. Germline CDR1 LNHDA, CDR2 SQIVND (reference sequence). CDR3 length: 17 amino acids.